This T cell receptor (beta chain) was sequenced during a study of cytomegalovirus exposure and HLA in healthy donors. For the study at large: Samples from HLA-typed donors yielded approximately 80 million unique TCRs in an early data release. Study findings and constraints: Evidence from a later analysis indicated that most CMV-associated TCR beta chains looked HLA-restricted.

A remark on this clone: Its antigen is unidentified.

The PCR was carried out with 60 Vbeta primers and 13 Jbeta primers. Per the original methods: Around 10 million of the about 80 million unique TCR beta chains counted in a later analysis were shared. Assay: immunoSEQ multiplex PCR; the TCRdb copy retains only in-frame clones and omits some. The V and J calls and the clone size are those of that table, but D and trimming were determined from the DNA. The sample has 60,000 to 75,000 clones; the top ten hold over 1.5%. Germline CDR1 KGHSH, CDR2 LQKENI. This CDR3 spans 14 amino acids. V lost 2 bases, J lost 5 bases, and 12 bases lay in between. The rearrangement links TRBV18 to TRBJ2-5, with D perhaps TRBD2 (5 bases). Sequencing was carried out using PBMCs. This TCR derives from a woman in her twenties or thirties in good health and CMV-seronegative. CDR3 amino acids: CASSPGLTPETQYF. In DNA, the CDR3 is TGTGCCAGCTCACCAGGACTTACCCCCGAGACCCAGTACTTC.